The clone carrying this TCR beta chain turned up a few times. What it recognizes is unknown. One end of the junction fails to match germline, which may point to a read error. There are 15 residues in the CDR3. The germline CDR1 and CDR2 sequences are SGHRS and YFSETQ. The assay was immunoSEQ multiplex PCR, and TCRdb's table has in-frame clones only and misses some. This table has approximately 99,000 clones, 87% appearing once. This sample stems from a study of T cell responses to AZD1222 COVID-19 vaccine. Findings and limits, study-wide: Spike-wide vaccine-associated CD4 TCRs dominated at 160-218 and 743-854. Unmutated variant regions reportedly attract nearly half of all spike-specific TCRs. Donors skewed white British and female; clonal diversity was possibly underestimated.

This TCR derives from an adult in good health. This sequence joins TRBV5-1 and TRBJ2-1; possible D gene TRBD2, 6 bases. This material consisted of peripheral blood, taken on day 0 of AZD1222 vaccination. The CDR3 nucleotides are TGTGCCAGCAGCGTTCCGCAGGGAGGAGGCAATGAGCAGTTCTTC. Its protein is CASSVPQGGGNEQFF.